The 3 T cell receptor beta chains below all came from one sample that was sequenced in a study of immune cell composition in non-small cell lung cancer. Normal lung was sampled as far from the tumour as possible, at least 3 cm. Only in-frame clones appear in the TCRdb table, and some are missing; sequencing was by immunoSEQ multiplex PCR. This table holds more than 15,000 clones, around 80% found once. This same sample was also part of a study on CD4 T cells in lung cancer.

Sequenced: non-adjacent lung tissue. The receptors were sampled from a human donor with non-small cell lung cancer.

This chain uses TRBV7-2 with TRBJ1-1, with 11 bases that match TRBD1. This CDR3 comprises 14 residues. Germline V lookup: CDR1 SGHTA, CDR2 FQGNSA. The V gene end was trimmed by 5 bases and the J gene end by 10 bases; junction bases not matched to a gene: 9. The CDR3 DNA follows: TGTGCCAGCAGCAAGGACAGGGGGCTTGTAGGAGCTTTCTTT. Translating gives CASSKDRGLVGAFF.

This chain connects TRBV10-3 to TRBJ1-1; no clear D. Trimming left V 6 bases short and J 7 bases short, with 15 bases between. Germline V gene data show CDR1 as ENHRY and CDR2 as SYGVKD. The length of the CDR3 is 13 residues. The CDR3 sequence: CAIRDRDEYEAFF. The DNA of the CDR3 is TGTGCCATCAGGGACCGAGACGAATATGAAGCTTTCTTT.

There are a few counts of this clone. CDR3 protein: CASSLDHQPQHF. CDR3 DNA: TGTGCCAGCAGCTTAGACCATCAGCCCCAGCATTTT. The chain carries TRBV7-9 and TRBJ1-5; D unclear. The CDR3 extends over 12 amino acids. V dropped 1 base and J dropped 5 bases, with 3 bases sitting between them. Germline V gene data show CDR1 as SEHNR and CDR2 as FQNEAQ (reference sequence).